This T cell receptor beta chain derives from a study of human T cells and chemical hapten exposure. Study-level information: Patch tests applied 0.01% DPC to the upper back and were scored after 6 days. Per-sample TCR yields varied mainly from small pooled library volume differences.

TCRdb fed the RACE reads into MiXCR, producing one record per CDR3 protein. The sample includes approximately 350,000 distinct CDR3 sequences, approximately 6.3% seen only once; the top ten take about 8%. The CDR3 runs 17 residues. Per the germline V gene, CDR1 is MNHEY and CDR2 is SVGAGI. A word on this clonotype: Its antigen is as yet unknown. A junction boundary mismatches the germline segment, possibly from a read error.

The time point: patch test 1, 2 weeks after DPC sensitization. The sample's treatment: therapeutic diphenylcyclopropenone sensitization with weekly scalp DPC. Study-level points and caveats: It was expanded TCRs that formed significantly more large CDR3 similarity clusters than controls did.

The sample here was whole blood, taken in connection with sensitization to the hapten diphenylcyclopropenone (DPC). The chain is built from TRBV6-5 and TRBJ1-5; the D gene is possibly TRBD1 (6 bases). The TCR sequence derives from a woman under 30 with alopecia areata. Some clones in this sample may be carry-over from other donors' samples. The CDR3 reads CASSEHPQGNSNQRQHF. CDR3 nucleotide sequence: TGTGCCAGCAGTGAACATCCCCAGGGGAATAGCAATCAGCGCCAGCATTTT.